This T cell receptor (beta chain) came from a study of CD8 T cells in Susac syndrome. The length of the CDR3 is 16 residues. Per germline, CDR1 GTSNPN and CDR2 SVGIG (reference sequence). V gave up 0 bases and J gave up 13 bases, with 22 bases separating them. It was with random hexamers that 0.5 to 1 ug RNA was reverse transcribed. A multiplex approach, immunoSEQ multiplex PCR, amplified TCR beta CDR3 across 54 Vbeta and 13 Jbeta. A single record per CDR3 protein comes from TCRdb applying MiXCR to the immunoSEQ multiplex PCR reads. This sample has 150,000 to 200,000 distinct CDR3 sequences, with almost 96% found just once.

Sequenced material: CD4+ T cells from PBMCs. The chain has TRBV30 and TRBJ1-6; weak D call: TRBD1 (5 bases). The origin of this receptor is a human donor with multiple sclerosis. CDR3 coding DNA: TGTGCCTGGAGTGTAGAGCGGGGACCGAATCGGGTGCCCCTCCACTTT. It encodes CAWSVERGPNRVPLHF.